The 15 T cell receptor beta chains below were found in one sample sequenced in a study of blood T cell repertoires in COVID-19. The table came from immunoSEQ multiplex PCR; TCRdb's copy has only in-frame clones and leaves some out. This table has roughly 340,000 clones, over 70% appearing once. The sequencing input was peripheral blood. The receptors were sampled from a woman aged 50 to 65 with COVID-19, enrolled during active disease.

This clone was counted a few times. The J gene is TRBJ2-3, the V gene TRBV9; 11 bases are shared with TRBD1. The germline V gene has CDR1 SGDLS and CDR2 YYNGEE. Unmatched junction bases numbered 10, after V lost 0 bases and J lost 4 bases. The CDR3 covers 18 residues. CDR3 DNA sequence: TGTGCCAGCAGCGTAGGAAACCCGGGACAGGGGGGTGCAGATACGCAGTATTTT. Translating it yields CASSVGNPGQGGADTQYF.

The J gene is TRBJ2-1, the V gene TRBV11-3; weak D call: TRBD2 (6 bases). V lost 3 bases, J lost 9 bases, and 9 bases lay in between. The CDR3 has 12 amino acids. Germline CDR1 is SGHNT and CDR2 is YENEEA. The CDR3 bases are TGTGCCAGCAGCTTGCGGGACCGTGAGCAGTTCTTC. It is translated as CASSLRDREQFF.

The chain couples TRBV27 to TRBJ2-7; D may be TRBD1 (5 bases). CDR3 length: 16 residues. V lost 0 bases to trimming and J lost 2 bases, with 14 bases between them. Per germline, CDR1 MNHEY and CDR2 SMNVEV (reference sequence). The CDR3 coding sequence is TGTGCCAGCAGTTTATCGGCCATGGGGCCTACCTACGAGCAGTACTTC. Protein: CASSLSAMGPTYEQYF.

The chain combines TRBV2 with TRBJ1-4; 8 nucleotides align to TRBD1. The CDR3 sequence is 13 residues long. Trimming took 6 bases from V and 8 from J; bases not matched to a gene: 5. CDR1 is SNHLY and CDR2 is FYNNEI in the germline V gene. The CDR3 sequence: CASRTGVGEKLFF. The CDR3 nucleotides are TGTGCCAGCAGGACAGGGGTAGGAGAAAAACTGTTTTTT.

The chain employs TRBV30 and TRBJ2-4; 9 nucleotides align to TRBD1. Trimming cost V 2 bases and J 7 bases; bases outside gene matches: 6. The CDR3 consists of 14 residues. Germline CDR1 GTSNPN, CDR2 SVGIG (reference sequence). CDR3 residues: CAWSTQGARNIQYF. CDR3 bases: TGTGCCTGGAGTACACAGGGGGCGAGGAACATTCAGTACTTC. Full variable domain (outside the CDR3, taken from reference TRBV30 and TRBJ2-4): SQTIHQWPATLVQPVGSPLSLECTVEGTSNPNLYWYRQAAGRGLQLLFYSVGIGQISSEVPQNLSASRPQDRQFILSSKKLLLSDSGFYLCAWSTQGARNIQYFGAGTRLSVL.

The chain employs TRBV19 and TRBJ2-7, with 8 bases fitting TRBD2. The CDR3 sequence is 16 residues long. Germline CDR1 reads LNHDA; CDR2 reads SQIVND (reference sequence). The V gene end was trimmed by 5 bases and the J gene end by 3 bases; junction bases not matched to a gene: 12. CDR3 amino acids: CASSRRYSGTNYEQYF. The CDR3 DNA follows: TGTGCCAGTAGTCGCCGGTATAGCGGGACCAACTACGAGCAGTACTTC. Full variable domain (outside the CDR3, taken from reference TRBV19 and TRBJ2-7): DGGITQSPKYLFRKEGQNVTLSCEQNLNHDAMYWYRQDPGQGLRLIYYSQIVNDFQKGDIAEGYSVSREKKESFPLTVTSAQKNPTAFYLCASSRRYSGTNYEQYFGPGTRLTVT.

V and J are TRBV18 and TRBJ2-1; 10 nucleotides line up with TRBD2. Germline lookup yields CDR1 KGHSH and CDR2 LQKENI. There are 18 residues in the CDR3. With V trimmed by 3 bases and J by 8 bases, 16 bases remained unmatched. The CDR3 nucleotides read TGTGCCAGCTCACCCGCCCTTCCACTAGCGGGGCCCCGGCATGAGCAGTTCTTC. Amino acids: CASSPALPLAGPRHEQFF.

The V and J genes are TRBV9 and TRBJ2-7; D might be TRBD2 (5 bases). The CDR3 totals 15 residues. Germline V gene data show CDR1 as SGDLS and CDR2 as YYNGEE. Between the trimmed V and J ends, which lost 0 bases and 2 bases, there was a span of 12 bases. This CDR3 reads CASSVGEGSPYEQYF. The DNA of the CDR3 is TGTGCCAGCAGCGTAGGCGAAGGGAGCCCCTACGAGCAGTACTTC.

The CDR3 nucleotides are TGTGCCAGCAGCTTGCCCCTAGCGGGAGGTAAAAGGAACGAGCAGTACTTC. It codes for CASSLPLAGGKRNEQYF. This chain links TRBV5-4 with TRBJ2-7, with 11 positions matching TRBD2. The germline gives CDR1 SGHNT, CDR2 YYREEE (reference sequence). The CDR3 is made up of 17 amino acids. After removal of 1 base from V and 5 bases from J, the junction contained 11 bases not matched to a gene.

The J gene is TRBJ2-2, the V gene TRBV6-1; 11 positions match TRBD1. Germline CDR1 MNHNS, CDR2 SASEGT. The CDR3 has 15 amino acids. The junction had 2 bases not matched to a gene; V was cut back by 2 bases and J by 6 bases. Here the CDR3 DNA reads TGTGCCAGCAGTGAATGGACAGGGGGCTCCGGGGAGCTGTTTTTT. This encodes CASSEWTGGSGELFF.

This clone has only one observation. The chain couples TRBV19 to TRBJ1-2, with 7 bases matching TRBD1. CDR1 is LNHDA and CDR2 is SQIVND in the germline V gene (reference sequence). There are 15 residues in the CDR3. J gave up 4 bases and V 3 bases, and 8 bases lay outside the gene matches. The CDR3 reads CASSIPSGGGYGYTF. The CDR3 DNA is TGTGCCAGTAGTATCCCCTCAGGGGGTGGCTATGGCTACACCTTC.

This clone appeared a single time. The chain uses TRBV9 and TRBJ2-5; 10 bases line up with TRBD2. CDR3 length: 15 residues. Trimming took 6 bases from V and 5 from J; bases not matched to a gene: 10. Germline assignment: CDR1 SGDLS and CDR2 YYNGEE. CDR3 DNA sequence: TGTGCCAGCACTAGCGACACTAGCGGGAAGGAGACCCAGTACTTC. This codes for CASTSDTSGKETQYF.

This chain uses TRBV7-2 with TRBJ2-1; D may be TRBD2 (6 bases). Germline V gene lookup returns CDR1 SGHTA and CDR2 FQGNSA. V shed 1 base and J shed 6 bases, with 22 bases lying between them. This CDR3 has 18 residues. The CDR3 DNA reads as TGTGCCAGCAGCTTAGTGCAACTCTCGCTGGTCGGGAGCAATGAGCAGTTCTTC. Protein: CASSLVQLSLVGSNEQFF.

This clone has only a few counts. The chain uses TRBV7-8 and TRBJ2-1; 10 nucleotides align to TRBD2. From germline, CDR1 is SGHVS and CDR2 FQNEAQ. Germline trimming cut 5 bases from V and 0 bases from J; bases unmatched to any gene: 7. The CDR3 runs 17 residues. The CDR3 DNA sequence: TGTGCCAGCAGCAAAGGACTAGCGGTCAGCTCCTACAATGAGCAGTTCTTC. Its protein is CASSKGLAVSSYNEQFF.

The chain couples TRBV18 to TRBJ1-6; TRBD1 agrees at 9 bases. The CDR3 length is 17 residues. Germline V gene data show CDR1 as KGHSH and CDR2 as LQKENI. The junction had 10 bases not matched to a gene; V was cut back by 4 bases and J by 6 bases. Here the CDR3 reads CASSLIQGAFSNSPLHF. The CDR3 nucleotides read TGTGCCAGCTCACTTATACAGGGGGCGTTCTCTAATTCACCCCTCCACTTT. The full variable domain, completed using reference TRBV18 and TRBJ1-6, is NAGVMQNPRHLVRRRGQEARLRCSPMKGHSHVYWYRQLPEEGLKFMVYLQKENIIDESGMPKERFSAEFPKEGPSILRIQQVVRGDSAAYFCASSLIQGAFSNSPLHFGNGTRLTVT.